The text below deals with one TCR beta chain. Its target is unknown. Other DNA variants within this sample encode the same CDR3. This specimen belongs to a study of cytomegalovirus exposure and HLA in healthy donors. Findings and caveats of the study: One variant, a missense change in DCLRE1C, was linked in a later analysis to TCR beta V- and J-gene trimming. Using the classifier, cytomegalovirus status was reportedly diagnosed with high specificity and sensitivity. Presence/absence analyses assumed roughly uniform sequencing depth across donors. It was reported that TCR beta sequences correctly inferred the HLA-A and HLA-B alleles for most subjects.

Amplification used 60 Vbeta primers and 13 Jbeta primers. Method: immunoSEQ multiplex PCR; TCRdb's copy keeps in-frame clones and lacks some. The table lists 150,000 to 200,000 clones, over 75% of them singletons. Germline-derived CDR1 and CDR2 are SNHLY and FYNNEI. This CDR3 contains 16 residues. J gave up 6 bases and V 7 bases, and 13 bases lay outside the gene matches. The sequenced sample consisted of PBMCs. The chain has TRBV2 and TRBJ2-2; 8 nucleotides agree with TRBD1. The clonotype originates from a woman aged 45-65 years in good health and CMV-seronegative. The CDR3: CASNPSRGRRAGELFF. For the CDR3, the DNA is TGTGCCAGCAACCCTAGCAGGGGGCGAAGGGCCGGGGAGCTGTTTTTT. The variable domain in full, with the rest retrieved from reference TRBV2 and TRBJ2-2, is EPEVTQTPSHQVTQMGQEVILRCVPISNHLYFYWYRQILGQKVEFLVSFYNNEISEKSEIFDDQFSVERPDGSNFTLKIRSTKLEDSAMYFCASNPSRGRRAGELFFGEGSRLTVL.